This T cell receptor beta chain was profiled in a study of PD-1 blockade in classical Hodgkin lymphoma. Study conclusions and caveats: Baseline diversity was lower in partial responders and progressors than complete responders. Compared with baseline, CD4+ but not CD8+ TCR diversity had risen significantly by C4D1.

To note about this clone: The antigen is unknown.

CDR1 is MRHNA and CDR2 is SNTAGT in the germline V gene. V lost 3 bases and J lost 1, with 6 bases in between. This CDR3 comprises 13 residues. Time point specified: cycle 4 day 1 (C4D1), after six to seven weeks of nivolumab. Every patient relapsed after autologous stem cell transplantation, and brentuximab vedotin exposure varied. TCRdb keeps only in-frame clones here, not all; method: immunoSEQ multiplex PCR. In the table there are approximately 90,000 clones, 83% of which are singletons. The gene calls are TRBV6-4 and TRBJ1-1; no firm D call. Source: peripheral blood mononuclear cells (PBMCs), taken before the fourth cycle of nivolumab. The clonotype originates from a human donor with classical Hodgkin lymphoma. CDR3 DNA sequence: TGTGCCAGCAGTGAGGGGAGGAACACTGAAGCTTTCTTT. Amino acid sequence: CASSEGRNTEAFF.